This TCR beta chain was captured in a study of blood T cell repertoires in COVID-19. Study details: Spain, Italy and the United States supplied samples that represented acute and convalescent COVID-19.

Clinical history reported by participants formed the basis on which cohorts were assigned. The recovered donors of Cohort 3 showed two negative PCRs, clearance, or symptom resolution. Germline loops: CDR1 LGHDT, CDR2 YNNKEL (reference sequence). The V end lost 1 base, the J end lost 1 base, and 7 bases lay between the germline ends. The CDR3 length is 14 residues. Per the original data handling: Researchers report that nucleated cell counts were estimated from reference gene primer amplification. Method: immunoSEQ multiplex PCR; TCRdb's copy keeps in-frame clones and lacks some. Clone size and the V and J calls come from that table; the DNA yielded D and trimming. Among 150,000 or so clones listed, around four fifths were seen once.

This receptor was identified in a woman between 45 and 65 years old who had recovered from COVID-19. The V and J genes are TRBV3-1 (or the pseudogene TRBV3-2) and TRBJ1-1; possibly TRBD1 for D (5 bases). The specimen sequenced was PBMCs or T cells enriched from blood (not recorded which). The CDR3 region is CASSQVGENTEAFF. The DNA for the CDR3 is TGTGCCAGCAGCCAAGTAGGGGAGAACACTGAAGCTTTCTTT.